This entry lists 25 T cell receptor beta chains sequenced from one sample in a study of CD8+ T cells in alopecia areata. Once RNA had been extracted, it was reverse transcribed into cDNA to act as the sequencing template. Sequenced by immunoSEQ multiplex PCR; TCRdb stores in-frame clones only, minus some. This repertoire shows about 110,000 clones, approximately 59% found once; its top ten account for under 25%. Sequenced: CD8+ T cells sorted from blood. Receptors originate from a human donor in good health.

J is TRBJ2-5 and V is TRBV30; the D is unclear. This CDR3 is built from 12 residues. Deletions cut 5 bases from V and 4 bases from J, with 11 bases between. Germline V gives CDR1 GTSNPN, CDR2 SVGIG (reference sequence). CDR3 nucleotides: TGTGCCTGGCGAGGTGTCGGAGAGACCCAGTACTTC. This gives the protein CAWRGVGETQYF.

This chain uses TRBV29-1 with TRBJ1-1, with 10 bases fitting TRBD1. The V and J ends lost 3 bases and 4 bases, in that order; junction bases with no gene match: 8. The germline gives CDR1 SQVTM, CDR2 ANQGSEA. The CDR3 extends over 15 amino acids. CDR3 in DNA: TGCAGCGTTGATAGGGACAGGGGTTCCGGCACTGAAGCTTTCTTT. It encodes CSVDRDRGSGTEAFF.

This clone occurred a few times. The chain links TRBV25-1 to TRBJ2-7; D gene uncertain. The CDR3 runs to 15 residues. Trimming pared 1 base from V and 6 bases from J, leaving 16 bases between. Per germline, CDR1 MGHDK and CDR2 SYGVNS. CDR3 amino acids: CASSEFGSPTREQYF. The CDR3 DNA reads TGTGCCAGCAGTGAATTTGGCAGCCCTACACGCGAGCAGTACTTC.

The chain links TRBV6-6 to TRBJ2-5; possibly TRBD1 for D (5 bases). V was cut by 1 base and J by 1 base, with 7 bases left in between. CDR3 length: 14 amino acids. Germline V lookup: CDR1 MNHNY, CDR2 SVGAGI (reference sequence). The CDR3 DNA reads TGTGCCAGCAGTTACTGGCAGGGCCAAGAGACCCAGTACTTC. It specifies CASSYWQGQETQYF.

This clone is medium-sized. The chain uses TRBV7-9 and TRBJ1-1; maybe TRBD1 (5 bases). V lost 7 bases and J lost 1, with 10 bases in between. The CDR3 loop spans 13 amino acids. Looked up from germline, CDR1 is SEHNR and CDR2 is FQNEAQ (reference sequence). The CDR3: CASILGGNTEAFF. CDR3 in DNA: TGTGCCAGCATCCTTGGGGGGAACACTGAAGCTTTCTTT.

This clone showed up just a few times. This chain uses TRBV19 with TRBJ1-1; no firm D call. CDR1 and CDR2 (germline): LNHDA, SQIVND (reference sequence). V dropped 5 bases and J dropped 0 bases, with 4 bases sitting between them. CDR3 length equals 12 residues. The CDR3 DNA reads TGTGCCAGTAGTCAGGTGAACACTGAAGCTTTCTTT. Its translation is CASSQVNTEAFF.

The chain has TRBV7-6 and TRBJ2-5, with D possibly being TRBD2 (7 bases). The CDR3 length is 15 residues. Looked up from germline, CDR1 is SGHVS and CDR2 is FNYEAQ. V dropped 5 bases and J dropped 2 bases, with 15 bases sitting between them. The CDR3 protein is CASSHGGLVQETQYF. CDR3 coding DNA: TGTGCCAGCAGCCACGGGGGGCTGGTACAAGAGACCCAGTACTTC.

This clone has only one observation. The rearrangement links TRBV30 to TRBJ2-3; D is ambiguous. The germline V and J ends were trimmed by 2 bases and 2 bases, with 5 bases remaining between them. This CDR3 is 12 amino acids long. CDR1 is GTSNPN and CDR2 is SVGIG in the germline V gene (reference sequence). CDR3 in DNA: TGTGCCTGGAGTTCGGTCACAGATACGCAGTATTTT. Its translation: CAWSSVTDTQYF.

The CDR3 coding sequence is TGCGCCAGCAGTCAATCGTGTGTCCGAAACACCATATATTTT. Encoded protein: CASSQSCVRNTIYF. The V call is TRBV23-1, the J call TRBJ1-3; D is uncertain. TRBV23-1 is filed as an ORF, its function uncertain. Trimming cost V 0 bases and J 5 bases, with 8 bases left between them. This CDR3 has 14 amino acids.

This clone was counted a single time. This chain connects TRBV5-1 to TRBJ2-7; 8 bases align to TRBD2. This CDR3 spans 15 amino acids. CDR1 SGHRS and CDR2 YFSETQ come from the germline V gene. J gave up 3 bases and V 0 bases, and 5 bases lay outside the gene matches. The CDR3 coding sequence is TGCGCCAGCAGCTTGGAATCGGGGGGGATCTACGAGCAGTACTTC. Protein sequence: CASSLESGGIYEQYF.

The chain combines TRBV15 with TRBJ1-2, with D tentatively TRBD1 (5 bases). The CDR3 covers 15 residues. Germline V gene data show CDR1 as LNHNV and CDR2 as YYDKDF (reference sequence). V was pared by 1 base and J by 8 bases, with 17 bases between. The CDR3 loop reads CATSRAPPWGVGYTF. The DNA of the CDR3 is TGTGCCACCAGCAGAGCTCCCCCCTGGGGGGTAGGCTACACCTTC.

The chain combines TRBV6-5 with TRBJ2-5; D possibly corresponds to TRBD1 (6 bases). CDR1 is MNHEY and CDR2 is SVGAGI in the germline V gene. The CDR3 is made up of 14 amino acids. V was cut by 2 bases and J by 2 bases, with 9 bases left in between. Here the CDR3 reads CASSYGQSQETQYF. The CDR3 DNA reads TGTGCCAGCAGTTACGGACAGAGTCAAGAGACCCAGTACTTC.

CDR3 residues: CAISSNSTVALRNVYGYTF. The CDR3 DNA follows: TGTGCCATCAGTTCAAATTCGACAGTAGCCCTCAGGAACGTCTATGGCTACACCTTC. This chain links TRBV10-3 with TRBJ1-2; a weak D match, TRBD1 (5 bases). This CDR3 comprises 19 residues. The ends were cut back, 5 bases at V and 4 bases at J, with 29 bases in the middle. CDR1 ENHRY and CDR2 SYGVKD come from the germline V gene.

V is TRBV13 and J is TRBJ1-2; a possible D gene is TRBD1 (5 bases). V lost 3 bases and J lost 6, with 17 bases in between. Germline-derived CDR1 and CDR2 are PRHDT and FYEKMQ (reference sequence). CDR3 size: 15 residues. CDR3 region: CASSLSGINRDGYTF. As DNA, the CDR3 is TGTGCCAGCAGCTTGTCAGGGATAAATCGGGATGGCTACACCTTC.

This chain links TRBV19 with TRBJ1-2, with D unclear. CDR1 is LNHDA and CDR2 is SQIVND in the germline V gene (reference sequence). V gave up 3 bases and J gave up 4 bases, with 12 bases separating them. CDR3 length: 14 amino acids. CDR3 residues: CASSMVRSPYGYTF. The CDR3 DNA follows: TGTGCCAGTAGTATGGTTCGCAGCCCCTATGGCTACACCTTC.

This rearrangement joins TRBV29-1 to TRBJ1-2; D remains unclear. The V end was cut by 4 bases, the J end by 4 bases, with 7 bases between. Germline values: CDR1 SQVTM, CDR2 ANQGSEA. The CDR3 contains 11 residues. CDR3 sequence reads: CSVGSGYGYTF. The CDR3 DNA reads TGCAGCGTTGGCTCGGGCTATGGCTACACCTTC.

This chain uses TRBV5-1 with TRBJ2-7, with 7 bases that match TRBD1. The CDR3 consists of 14 residues. Germline V gives CDR1 SGHRS, CDR2 YFSETQ. J lost 4 bases, V lost 0 bases, and 4 bases had no gene match. CDR3 sequence: CASSLVGRGYEQYF. As DNA, the CDR3 is TGCGCCAGCAGCTTGGTGGGCAGGGGGTACGAGCAGTACTTC.

The chain employs TRBV6-5 and TRBJ2-3, with a tentative D call TRBD2 (6 bases). V was trimmed by 0 bases and J by 0 bases, leaving 7 bases between them. The length of the CDR3 is 15 residues. Germline assignment: CDR1 MNHEY and CDR2 SVGAGI. CDR3 nucleotide sequence: TGTGCCAGCAGTTACTCGGCGGGAAGCACAGATACGCAGTATTTT. It is translated as CASSYSAGSTDTQYF.

This clone was counted a few times. This rearrangement joins TRBV7-2 to TRBJ2-3, with TRBD1 identical over 10 bases. The CDR3 runs 17 residues. Germline loops: CDR1 SGHTA, CDR2 FQGNSA. After removal of 5 bases from V and 4 bases from J, the junction contained 12 bases not matched to a gene. CDR3 protein: CASSKGAGTGEPDTQYF. In nucleotides, the CDR3 is TGTGCCAGCAGCAAAGGGGCCGGGACAGGGGAACCAGATACGCAGTATTTT.

This rearrangement joins TRBV2 to TRBJ1-4; D is undetermined. Germline CDR1 is SNHLY and CDR2 is FYNNEI. Trimming took 2 bases from V and 6 from J, leaving 13 bases between them. The CDR3 totals 15 residues. This chain's CDR3 is CASSERGPWDEKLFF. Written as DNA, the CDR3 is TGTGCCAGCAGTGAACGAGGACCATGGGATGAAAAACTGTTTTTT.

The CDR3 loop reads CASSRATSGYTDTQYF. The CDR3 bases are TGTGCCAGCAGCCGAGCCACTAGCGGCTACACAGATACGCAGTATTTT. V usage is TRBV5-6 and J usage is TRBJ2-3; 8 positions match TRBD2. The CDR3 spans 16 residues. V gave up 4 bases and J gave up 2 bases; unmatched junction bases: 9. Germline lookup yields CDR1 SGHDT and CDR2 YYEEEE.

The V gene is TRBV2, the J gene TRBJ1-2; the D is unclear. The CDR3 contains 15 residues. With 0 bases removed from V and 4 bases from J, the gap between germline ends came to 12 bases. Germline loops: CDR1 SNHLY, CDR2 FYNNEI. This CDR3 is CASSEARGGGYGYTF. The CDR3 region has the DNA TGTGCCAGCAGTGAAGCCCGGGGTGGCGGCTATGGCTACACCTTC.

The gene calls are TRBV25-1 and TRBJ2-7; D possibly corresponds to TRBD1 (5 bases). Germline lookup yields CDR1 MGHDK and CDR2 SYGVNS. V gave up 2 bases and J gave up 9 bases, with 8 bases separating them. The CDR3 consists of 11 residues. CDR3 sequence: CASSEGAVQYF. The CDR3, as DNA: TGTGCCAGCAGTGAAGGGGCAGTGCAGTACTTC.

This clone was seen only a few times. This chain links TRBV19 with TRBJ1-1, with D unclear. Germline V gene sequence: CDR1 LNHDA, CDR2 SQIVND (reference sequence). The CDR3 runs to 13 residues. Trimming pared 4 bases from V and 1 base from J, leaving 7 bases between. The CDR3 region is CASSKFGNTEAFF. In DNA, the CDR3 is TGTGCCAGTAGTAAGTTTGGGAACACTGAAGCTTTCTTT.

The rearrangement uses TRBV2 and TRBJ1-5, with a tentative D call TRBD1 (5 bases). Germline lookup yields CDR1 SNHLY and CDR2 FYNNEI. The CDR3 is 13 amino acids. Trimming pared 8 bases from V and 1 base from J, leaving 9 bases between. CDR3 sequence (DNA): TGTGCCAGCTGGGCAGGGAGCAATCAGCCCCAGCATTTT. Translation gives CASWAGSNQPQHF.